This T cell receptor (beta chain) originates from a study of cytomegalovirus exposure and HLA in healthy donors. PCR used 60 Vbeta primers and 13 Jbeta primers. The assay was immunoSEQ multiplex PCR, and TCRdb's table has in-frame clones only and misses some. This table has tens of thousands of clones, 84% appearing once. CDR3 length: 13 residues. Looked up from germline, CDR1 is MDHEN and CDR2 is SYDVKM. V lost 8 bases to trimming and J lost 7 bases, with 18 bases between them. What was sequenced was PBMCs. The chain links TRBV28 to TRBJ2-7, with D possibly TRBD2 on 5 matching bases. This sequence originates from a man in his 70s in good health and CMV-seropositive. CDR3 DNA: TGTGCCAGCGTTCCGGCCGACCGGAGGGAGCAGTACTTC. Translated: CASVPADRREQYF.